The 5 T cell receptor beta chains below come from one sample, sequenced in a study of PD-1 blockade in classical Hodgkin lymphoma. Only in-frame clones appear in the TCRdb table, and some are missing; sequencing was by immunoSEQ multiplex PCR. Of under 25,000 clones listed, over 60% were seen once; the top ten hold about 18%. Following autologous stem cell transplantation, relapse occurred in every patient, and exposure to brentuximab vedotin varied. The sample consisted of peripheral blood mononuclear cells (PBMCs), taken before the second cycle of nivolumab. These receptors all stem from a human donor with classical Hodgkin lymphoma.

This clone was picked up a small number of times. As DNA, the CDR3 is TGTGCCAGCAGTCCAGGGTGGCAGTTCTATGGCTACACCTTC. This encodes CASSPGWQFYGYTF. The J gene is TRBJ1-2, the V gene TRBV28, with D possibly matching TRBD1 (5 bases). With 5 bases removed from V and 4 bases from J, the gap between germline ends came to 14 bases. Germline CDR1 is MDHEN and CDR2 is SYDVKM. The CDR3 has 14 residues.

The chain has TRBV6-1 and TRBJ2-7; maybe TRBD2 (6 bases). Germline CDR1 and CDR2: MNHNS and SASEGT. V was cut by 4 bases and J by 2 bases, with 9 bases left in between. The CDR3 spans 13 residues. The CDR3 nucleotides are TGTGCCAGCAGTGTCGGGAGACCCTACGAGCAGTACTTC. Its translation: CASSVGRPYEQYF.

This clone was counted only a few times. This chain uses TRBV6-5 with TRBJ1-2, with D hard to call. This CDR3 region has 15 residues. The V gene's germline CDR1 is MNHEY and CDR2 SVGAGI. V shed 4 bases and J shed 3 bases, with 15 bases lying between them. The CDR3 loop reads CASSFSGPGDYGYTF. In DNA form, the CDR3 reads TGTGCCAGCAGTTTTAGTGGGCCTGGGGACTATGGCTACACCTTC.

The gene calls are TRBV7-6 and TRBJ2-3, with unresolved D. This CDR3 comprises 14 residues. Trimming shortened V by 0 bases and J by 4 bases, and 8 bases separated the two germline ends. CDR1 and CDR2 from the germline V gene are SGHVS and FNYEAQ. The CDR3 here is CASSLAPLADTQYF. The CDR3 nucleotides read TGTGCCAGCAGCTTAGCGCCACTGGCAGATACGCAGTATTTT.

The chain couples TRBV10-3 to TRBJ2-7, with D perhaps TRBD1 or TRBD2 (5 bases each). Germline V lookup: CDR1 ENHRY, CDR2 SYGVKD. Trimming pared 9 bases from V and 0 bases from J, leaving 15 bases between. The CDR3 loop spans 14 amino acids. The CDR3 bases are TGTGCCATAGAGGCCCGGGACGGCTCCTACGAGCAGTACTTC. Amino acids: CAIEARDGSYEQYF.